This T cell receptor (beta chain) was obtained from a study of regulatory T cells in long-lasting Graves disease. Findings and caveats of the study: Persistent disease favored TRBV28, TRBJ1-2 and TRBJ2-5. It was peripheral blood alone, not thyroid tissue, that was studied.

The authors built TCR beta libraries using iRepertoire HTBI primers and Arm-PCR of CDR3 regions. In TCRdb, the multiplex PCR reads were re-called with MiXCR into one record per CDR3 protein. The sample has 370,000 or so distinct CDR3 sequences, under 20% seen once. Time point meaning: newly diagnosed GD, antithyroid drugs for less than 3 months. PBMC-extracted RNA yielded the TCR library. Trimming pared 1 base from V and 4 bases from J, leaving 12 bases between. CDR1 and CDR2 from the germline V gene are SGHRS and YFSETQ. The CDR3 has 15 residues. As concerns this clonotype: Antigen specificity is unknown.

The sample also formed part of further work on T cells in Graves' hyperthyroidism and ophthalmopathy. This second study notes: Patients were aged 18 to 65, had disease duration under 2 months, and had newly diagnosed hyperthyroidism. Blood held most thyroid clonotypes expanded above 0.001 frequency.

The receptor was derived from a woman between 18 and 29 years old with Graves disease. Sequences were derived from peripheral blood mononuclear cells (PBMCs), sampled at new diagnosis, from a patient treated with antithyroid drugs. The chain combines TRBV5-1 with TRBJ1-5, with D perhaps TRBD1 (6 bases). Here the CDR3 DNA reads TGCGCCAGCAGCTTGTCCGGGACATATAATCAGCCCCAGCATTTT. This gives the protein CASSLSGTYNQPQHF.